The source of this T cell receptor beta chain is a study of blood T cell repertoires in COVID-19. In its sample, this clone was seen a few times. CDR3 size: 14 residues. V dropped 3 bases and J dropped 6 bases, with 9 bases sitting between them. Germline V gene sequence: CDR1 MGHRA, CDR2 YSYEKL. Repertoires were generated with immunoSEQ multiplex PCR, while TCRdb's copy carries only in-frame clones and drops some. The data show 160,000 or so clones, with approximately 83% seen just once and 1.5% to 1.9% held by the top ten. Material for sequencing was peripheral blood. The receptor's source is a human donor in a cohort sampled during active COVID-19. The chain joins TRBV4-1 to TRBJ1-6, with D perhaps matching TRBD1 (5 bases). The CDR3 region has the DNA TGCGCCAGCAGCCAGACAGCTTTTAATTCACCCCTCCACTTT. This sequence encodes CASSQTAFNSPLHF.